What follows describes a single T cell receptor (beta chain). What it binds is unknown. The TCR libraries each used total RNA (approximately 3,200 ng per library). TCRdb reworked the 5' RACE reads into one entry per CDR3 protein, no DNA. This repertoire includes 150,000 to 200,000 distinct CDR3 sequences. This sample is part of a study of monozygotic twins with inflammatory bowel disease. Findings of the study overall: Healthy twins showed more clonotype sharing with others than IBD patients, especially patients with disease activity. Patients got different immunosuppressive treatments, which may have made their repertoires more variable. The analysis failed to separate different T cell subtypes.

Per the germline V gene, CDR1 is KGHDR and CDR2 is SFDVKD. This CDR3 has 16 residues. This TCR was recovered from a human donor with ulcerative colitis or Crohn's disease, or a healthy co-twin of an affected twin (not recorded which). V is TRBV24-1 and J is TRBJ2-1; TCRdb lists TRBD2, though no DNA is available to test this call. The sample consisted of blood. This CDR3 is CATSDRLAGGIYEQFF.